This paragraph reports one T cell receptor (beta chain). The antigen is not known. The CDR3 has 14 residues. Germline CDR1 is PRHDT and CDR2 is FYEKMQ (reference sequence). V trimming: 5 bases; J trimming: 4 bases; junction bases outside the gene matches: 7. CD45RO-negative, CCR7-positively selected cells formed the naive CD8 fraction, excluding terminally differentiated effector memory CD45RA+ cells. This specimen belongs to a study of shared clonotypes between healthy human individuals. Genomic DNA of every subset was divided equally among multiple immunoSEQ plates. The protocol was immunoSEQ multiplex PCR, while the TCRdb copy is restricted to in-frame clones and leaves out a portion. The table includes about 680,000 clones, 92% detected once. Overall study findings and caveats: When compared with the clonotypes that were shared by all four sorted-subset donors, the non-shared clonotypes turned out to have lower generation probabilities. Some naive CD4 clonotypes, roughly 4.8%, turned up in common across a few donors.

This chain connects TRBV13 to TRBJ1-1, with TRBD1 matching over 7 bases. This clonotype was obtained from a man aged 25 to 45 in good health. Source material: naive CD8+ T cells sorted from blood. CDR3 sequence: CASSLGDRPTEAFF. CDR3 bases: TGTGCCAGCAGCCTTGGGGACAGACCCACTGAAGCTTTCTTT. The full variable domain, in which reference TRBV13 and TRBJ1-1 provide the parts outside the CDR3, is AAGVIQSPRHLIKEKRETATLKCYPIPRHDTVYWYQQGPGQDPQFLISFYEKMQSDKGSIPDRFSAQQFSDYHSELNMSSLELGDSALYFCASSLGDRPTEAFFGQGTRLTVV.